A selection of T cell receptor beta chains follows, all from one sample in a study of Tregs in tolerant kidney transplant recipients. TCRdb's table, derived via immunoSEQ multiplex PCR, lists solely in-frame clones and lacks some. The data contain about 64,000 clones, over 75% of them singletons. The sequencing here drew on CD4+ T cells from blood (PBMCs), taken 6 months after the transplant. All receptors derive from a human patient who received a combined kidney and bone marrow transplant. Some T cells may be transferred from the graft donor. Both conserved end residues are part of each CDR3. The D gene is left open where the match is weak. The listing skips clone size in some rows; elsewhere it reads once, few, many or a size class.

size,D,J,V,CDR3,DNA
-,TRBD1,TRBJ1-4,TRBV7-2,CASSQDRGREKLFF,TGTGCCAGCAGCCAAGACAGGGGGCGTGAAAAACTGTTTTTT
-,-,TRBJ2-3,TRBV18,CASSPNQGTDTQYF,TGTGCCAGCTCACCTAACCAGGGCACAGATACGCAGTATTTT
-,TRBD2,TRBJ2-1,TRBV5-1,CASSRTSGSYNEQFF,TGCGCCAGCAGTAGGACTAGCGGGAGTTATAATGAGCAGTTCTTC
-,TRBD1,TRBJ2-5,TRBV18,CASLRSGQYQETQYF,TGTGCCAGCTTAAGGTCGGGACAGTACCAAGAGACCCAGTACTTC
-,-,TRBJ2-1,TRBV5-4,CASSLGGTPYNEQFF,TGTGCCAGCAGCTTGGGAGGGACTCCCTACAATGAGCAGTTCTTC
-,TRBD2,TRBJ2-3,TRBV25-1,CASTPASGGANTQYF,TGTGCCAGCACCCCCGCTAGCGGGGGGGCAAATACGCAGTATTTT
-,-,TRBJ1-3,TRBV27,CASSPQDFFPGNTIYF,TGTGCCAGCAGTCCGCAGGACTTTTTCCCGGGAAACACCATATATTTT
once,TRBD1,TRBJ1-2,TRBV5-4,CASSPWTGGAGGYTF,TGTGCCAGCAGCCCCTGGACAGGGGGCGCGGGGGGCTACACCTTC
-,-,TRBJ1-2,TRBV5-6,CASTAGGTANYGYTF,TGTGCCAGCACCGCCGGAGGGACGGCTAACTATGGCTACACCTTC
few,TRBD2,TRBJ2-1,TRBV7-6,CASSVSGTLSYNEQFF,TGTGCCAGCAGCGTTAGCGGGACCCTTTCCTACAATGAGCAGTTCTTC
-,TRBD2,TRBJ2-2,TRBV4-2,CASSPWTSGRADTGELFF,TGTGCCAGCAGCCCCTGGACTAGCGGGAGGGCCGACACCGGGGAGCTGTTTTTT
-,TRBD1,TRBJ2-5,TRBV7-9,CASSPYRGLGETQYF,TGTGCCAGCAGCCCTTACAGGGGGCTCGGAGAGACCCAGTACTTC